The entry below gives a single T cell receptor beta chain sequence along with its context. The sample holds many counts of this clonotype. Its antigen remains undetermined. Base qualities are not at hand, and no much larger clone is one base apart. This sample was taken from a study of T cells in Graves' hyperthyroidism and ophthalmopathy (dated by TCRdb to about 2019). The study in broad terms: Peripheral blood was sampled at the time of initial diagnosis, prior to any treatment. In over five Graves' hyperthyroidism patients, the study also compared T-cell repertoires from thyroid tissue with T-cell repertoires from blood. The paper reports TCR Vbeta CDR3 sequencing of fewer than 150 peripheral blood samples: 40 to 45 ophthalmopathy, fewer than 85 hyperthyroidism and around 17 progressor patients. A discovery cohort of approximately 100 patients, roughly 45 with Graves' ophthalmopathy and more than 55 with stable Graves' hyperthyroidism, was used to find distinguishing TCR V-J signatures. After sampling, hyperthyroidism patients received methimazole starting at 30 mg daily, and ophthalmopathy patients received high-dose intravenous methylprednisolone. The roughly 100 discovery patients were divided at random into training and test sets in a 7:3 ratio. Prospective prediction of ophthalmopathy was tested in an independent validation cohort consisting of about 20 hyperthyroidism patients and around 17 patients who later progressed to ophthalmopathy.

Graves' hyperthyroidism was defined as stable when no progression to ophthalmopathy occurred over 18 months of follow-up. Hyperthyroidism patients were newly diagnosed, had a disease duration of under 2 months, and were aged 18 to 65 years. Exclusion was applied to patients with uncontrolled infections, other autoimmune diseases, pregnancy or lactation. Diagnoses were based on clinical symptoms, serum thyroxine and TRAb, thyroid ultrasound and orbital computed tomography. PBMCs were isolated from roughly 10 ml of fresh peripheral blood by Ficoll-Paque density gradient centrifugation. Total RNA was extracted with Trizol reagent, and quality was checked on an Agilent 2100 Bioanalyzer. The TCR beta CDR3 regions were amplified from RNA transcripts. For the first round of RT-PCR on the TCR CDR3, the HTBI primer set was used together with the Qiagen OneStep RT-PCR kit. A second multiplex PCR round built the libraries, followed by size selection and purification. Paired-end sequencing of the libraries was performed with 100 bp reads on an Illumina HiSeq2000. Per the source publication's procedure: SOAPnuke was used to process the raw data, throwing out any read that contained adapters or uncalled bases, had a mean Phred below 15, or lacked an exact constant-primer or identifier match. COPE v1.2.5 was used to merge high-quality paired reads, and clonotypes were defined as unique nucleotide sequences. MiTCR v1.1 was used to align the clonotypes against IMGT TRBV, TRBD and TRBJ reference segments. Only V-J combinations with frequency above 0.0001, covering about 99% of repertoires, were analysed. A TCS score was defined as the ratio of F50 (clonal expansion) to E x V (chaos), with BLOSUM62-based TCRdist applied between CDR3 peptides within each V-J. Welch's t-statistics and random forest reduced approximately 520 V-J features to 13, which were used in a naive Bayes classifier (R e1071). The similarity between thyroid and blood repertoires was quantified using the Morisita-Horn index. TCRdb reprocessing: public reads trimmed at Q25 with fastp, clones called with MiXCR, in-frame beta chains kept. When rows share a CDR3 protein, they turn into one entry using the most common DNA and genes. TCRdb's processing, not the authors' own work, is the source of the V and J calls. This sample holds roughly 710,000 distinct CDR3 sequences; 35% were observed only once. Around 32% of the sample comes from the top ten.

Beyond this particular receptor, the publication reports: In validation, the model predicted progression to ophthalmopathy a median of approximately 6.6 months before onset, with approximately 70% sensitivity and roughly 79% specificity. A 13 V-J signature model separated ophthalmopathy from stable hyperthyroidism, with around 90% sensitivity and 81.08% specificity in cross-validation and 80%/75% in testing. Sample size was not statistically predetermined, and investigators were not blinded to group allocation. Blood samples also contained most of the expanded thyroid clonotypes (frequency above 0.001), which suggests that blood repertoires may reflect thyroid immune responses.

Taken from cysteine to phenylalanine, the CDR3 has 12 residues. Only the CDR3 region is kept as DNA, spanning 36 bases read in frame from base 1. A distance of 12 bases separates the germline ends of V and J, which lose 8 bases and 8 bases respectively. The germline V gene gives CDR1 as WSHSY and CDR2 as SAAADI. This chain joins TRBV10-2 to TRBJ1-4, with no reliable assignment of the D segment. The TCR was taken from a woman aged 40-49 years with Graves' hyperthyroidism. Material: blood. The CDR3 is CASSGNGEKLFF. The DNA sequence is TGCGCCAGCTCCGGTAATGGAGAAAAACTGTTTTTT.